These 2 T cell receptor beta chains came from one sample sequenced in a study of blood T cells in healthy people across ages. For the second PCR, which ran for roughly 7 to 11 cycles, a sample-barcoded 5' primer and a J-beta primer mix were used. TCRdb independently ran MiXCR on the 5' RACE reads; one entry per CDR3 protein. The table shows more than 800,000 distinct CDR3 sequences, with 29% occurring only once. The sequencing input was blood. Receptor source: a woman aged 80 or over in good health.

This clonotype was counted ten times or more. V gene TRBV25-1 combines with J gene TRBJ1-6; D remains unclear. The CDR3 has 12 residues. V shed 1 base and J shed 9 bases, with 4 bases lying between them. Germline V lookup: CDR1 MGHDK, CDR2 SYGVNS. The CDR3 sequence: CASSESSSPLHF. CDR3 coding DNA: TGTGCCAGCAGTGAATCTAGTTCACCCCTCCACTTT.

This clonotype has just a few counts. The J gene is TRBJ2-1, the V gene TRBV18; TRBD2 is a possible D gene (7 bases). V was shortened by 1 base and J by 6 bases, with 16 bases between the two germline ends. The CDR3 consists of 16 residues. Germline loops: CDR1 KGHSH, CDR2 LQKENI. The CDR3 sequence: CASSPLPGGQINEQFF. The CDR3 DNA reads TGTGCCAGCTCACCACTTCCGGGGGGACAAATCAATGAGCAGTTCTTC.